The clone carrying this T cell receptor beta chain was detected only once. Adults between roughly 18 and 90 years of age took part from 24 US areas. Participants' reported clinical history set cohort assignment. This record comes from a study of blood T cell repertoires in COVID-19. Libraries were prepared by immunoSEQ multiplex PCR; TCRdb keeps only in-frame clonotypes and omits some of them. The sample has 200,000 to 250,000 clones, less than 90% seen once. Looked up from germline, CDR1 is LNHDA and CDR2 is SQIVND (reference sequence). Trimming left V 5 bases short and J 1 base short, with 11 bases between. The CDR3 extends over 14 amino acids.

V is TRBV19 and J is TRBJ1-1, with no clear D. Material: PBMCs or T cells enriched from blood (not recorded which). The source is a young woman who had recovered from COVID-19. The CDR3 sequence is CASSPGPQNTEAFF. The CDR3 DNA follows: TGTGCCAGTAGTCCTGGCCCGCAGAACACTGAAGCTTTCTTT.